Shown below are 30 T cell receptor beta chains from a single sample sequenced in a study of cytomegalovirus exposure and HLA in healthy donors. Use of 60 Vbeta and 13 Jbeta primers characterized the PCR. TCRdb's table, derived via immunoSEQ multiplex PCR, lists solely in-frame clones and lacks some. In the table there are about 200,000 clones, 70% to 85% of which are singletons. Sequenced input: PBMCs. Source of these receptors: a male donor in good health and CMV-seronegative.

The chain combines TRBV15 with TRBJ1-4; 7 bases match TRBD1. Germline CDR1 and CDR2: LNHNV and YYDKDF (reference sequence). The CDR3 length is 16 residues. The V segment lost 4 bases and the J segment 5 bases; nucleotides outside the gene matches: 10. This CDR3 reads CATSKGTGAPNEKLFF. CDR3 sequence (DNA): TGTGCCACCAGCAAAGGTACAGGGGCCCCGAATGAAAAACTGTTTTTT.

V usage is TRBV30 and J usage is TRBJ1-2; 7 bases are shared with TRBD1. CDR1 is GTSNPN, CDR2 SVGIG, per germline (reference sequence). The CDR3 loop spans 14 amino acids. V lost 7 bases, J lost 4 bases, and 12 bases stayed unmatched. As DNA, the CDR3 is TGTGCCTCTACCGGGACAGCAGCCTTCTATGGCTACACCTTC. This sequence encodes CASTGTAAFYGYTF.

The V and J genes are TRBV29-1 and TRBJ1-4; no reliable D call. Trimming shortened V by 3 bases and J by 7 bases, and 12 bases separated the two germline ends. Germline V gene lookup returns CDR1 SQVTM and CDR2 ANQGSEA. This CDR3 spans 13 amino acids. The CDR3 bases are TGCAGCGTTGAGTGGAGGGCGGGTGAAAAACTGTTTTTT. Its protein is CSVEWRAGEKLFF. Full variable domain (rest looked up from reference TRBV29-1 and TRBJ1-4): SAVISQKPSRDICQRGTSLTIQCQVDSQVTMMFWYRQQPGQSLTLIATANQGSEATYESGFVIDKFPISRPNLTFSTLTVSNMSPEDSSIYLCSVEWRAGEKLFFGSGTQLSVL.

The chain has TRBV5-1 and TRBJ2-1; possibly TRBD2 for D (5 bases). CDR1 is SGHRS and CDR2 is YFSETQ in the germline V gene. CDR3 length: 12 amino acids. V was pared by 7 bases and J by 10 bases, with 15 bases between. The CDR3 region is CASCLVEEEQFF. Here the CDR3 DNA reads TGCGCCAGCTGCCTGGTGGAGGAAGAGCAGTTCTTC.

This clone was counted only a few times. The J gene is TRBJ1-4, the V gene TRBV5-1, with a possible D match to TRBD1 (6 bases). The CDR3 is 16 residues long. Trimming removed 4 bases from V and 4 bases from J, with 17 bases in between. CDR1 and CDR2 (germline): SGHRS, YFSETQ. CDR3 sequence reads: CASSQDVGALNEKLFF. DNA of the CDR3: TGCGCCAGCAGCCAAGATGTGGGGGCGCTTAATGAAAAACTGTTTTTT.

This CDR3 is CASSIRTGGDEQFF. DNA of the CDR3: TGTGCCAGCAGCATCAGGACAGGGGGCGATGAGCAGTTCTTC. V and J are TRBV6-5 and TRBJ2-1; 11 nucleotides agree with TRBD1. Losses at the gene ends were 6 bases for V and 8 bases for J; bases not matched to a gene: 6. Germline values: CDR1 MNHEY, CDR2 SVGAGI. The CDR3 runs 14 residues.

The V and J genes are TRBV7-6 and TRBJ1-5; D is unresolved. The V gene lost 2 bases and the J gene lost 4 bases, with 21 bases spanning the gap. Germline CDR1 SGHVS, CDR2 FNYEAQ. The CDR3 is 18 amino acids. DNA of the CDR3: TGTGCCAGCAGCTTATGTCAGCGGGGTTGCCTAAATAATCAGCCCCAGCATTTT. Protein product: CASSLCQRGCLNNQPQHF.

The gene calls are TRBV6-5 and TRBJ1-5; the D gene is possibly TRBD1 (6 bases). This CDR3 has 15 amino acids. From germline, CDR1 is MNHEY and CDR2 SVGAGI. V gave up 6 bases and J gave up 0 bases, with 12 bases separating them. The CDR3 reads CASSRGQFSNQPQHF. The CDR3 DNA reads TGTGCCAGCAGCCGAGGACAGTTTAGCAATCAGCCCCAGCATTTT.

This clone came up once. V gene TRBV5-1 combines with J gene TRBJ2-2; D perhaps matches TRBD1 (6 bases). The CDR3 covers 16 residues. The V gene's germline CDR1 is SGHRS and CDR2 YFSETQ. Trimming pared 2 bases from V and 0 bases from J, leaving 11 bases between. CDR3 loop: CASSLTGFSNTGELFF. As DNA, the CDR3 is TGCGCCAGCAGCTTAACAGGGTTTTCGAACACCGGGGAGCTGTTTTTT.

The chain is built from TRBV27 and TRBJ1-2, with D unclear. In germline, CDR1 is MNHEY, CDR2 SMNVEV (reference sequence). The CDR3 is 13 residues long. Trimming stripped 2 bases from V and 2 bases from J, with 6 bases between. The CDR3 reads CASSLTRNYGYTF. The CDR3 DNA sequence: TGTGCCAGCAGTTTAACAAGAAACTATGGCTACACCTTC.

The genes are TRBV19 and TRBJ2-2; D uncertain. This CDR3 region has 15 residues. Trimming took off 3 bases at V and 2 bases at J, with 10 bases between the two ends. Germline V CDR1 and CDR2: LNHDA, SQIVND (reference sequence). The CDR3 DNA is TGTGCCAGTAGTATCTTTCTTTCTAACACCGGGGAGCTGTTTTTT. Translating it yields CASSIFLSNTGELFF.

The chain carries TRBV9 and TRBJ2-3; perhaps TRBD1 as D (6 bases). CDR3 length: 13 residues. Germline-derived CDR1 and CDR2 are SGDLS and YYNGEE. V shed 5 bases and J shed 6 bases, with 13 bases lying between them. The CDR3 loop is CASSPGVVDTQYF. DNA of the CDR3: TGTGCCAGCAGTCCAGGGGTGGTCGATACGCAGTATTTT.

The chain carries TRBV7-9 and TRBJ2-1; TRBD2 might be the D (6 bases). The germline V gene encodes CDR1 SEHNR and CDR2 FQNEAQ (reference sequence). The CDR3 length is 16 residues. Trimming stripped 1 base from V and 4 bases from J, with 14 bases between. This CDR3 reads CASSLVGGTLYNEQFF. CDR3 in DNA: TGTGCCAGCAGCTTAGTTGGCGGGACGCTTTACAATGAGCAGTTCTTC. Together with reference TRBV7-9 and TRBJ2-1, the CDR3 gives the full variable domain: DTGVSQNPRHKITKRGQNVTFRCDPISEHNRLYWYRQTLGQGPEFLTYFQNEAQLEKSRLLSDRFSAERPKGSFSTLEIQRTEQGDSAMYLCASSLVGGTLYNEQFFGPGTRLTVL.

This chain joins TRBV28 and TRBJ2-1, with 16 bases identical to TRBD2. Trimming at V came to 7 bases and at J to 8 bases, leaving 5 bases not matched to a gene. Germline CDR1 reads MDHEN; CDR2 reads SYDVKM. The CDR3 loop spans 15 amino acids. CDR3 amino acids: CASIPGTSGRDEQFF. The CDR3 bases are TGTGCCAGCATACCCGGGACTAGCGGGAGGGATGAGCAGTTCTTC.

The J gene is TRBJ2-7, the V gene TRBV5-1; the D gene is possibly TRBD1 (5 bases). CDR3 length: 14 amino acids. V was trimmed by 1 base and J by 4 bases, leaving 12 bases between them. CDR1 and CDR2 from the germline V gene are SGHRS and YFSETQ. The CDR3 protein is CASSLIQGQYEQYF. In nucleotides, the CDR3 is TGCGCCAGCAGCTTGATCCAGGGCCAATACGAGCAGTACTTC. Based on the CDR3 plus reference TRBV5-1 and TRBJ2-7, the full variable domain is KAGVTQTPRYLIKTRGQQVTLSCSPISGHRSVSWYQQTPGQGLQFLFEYFSETQRNKGNFPGRFSGRQFSNSRSEMNVSTLELGDSALYLCASSLIQGQYEQYFGPGTRLTVT.

J is TRBJ2-2 and V is TRBV6-1; perhaps TRBD2 as D (7 bases). There are 17 residues in the CDR3. V was clipped by 3 bases and J by 4 bases, with 18 bases between them. CDR1 and CDR2 (germline): MNHNS, SASEGT. CDR3 region: CASSDRGGGAGTGELFF. Written as DNA, the CDR3 is TGTGCCAGCAGTGATCGCGGTGGGGGGGCGGGCACCGGGGAGCTGTTTTTT.

The chain employs TRBV28 and TRBJ2-1; TRBD2 agrees at 7 bases. The V gene's germline CDR1 is MDHEN and CDR2 SYDVKM. The CDR3 consists of 13 residues. After removal of 5 bases from V and 6 bases from J, the junction contained 4 bases not matched to a gene. CDR3 amino acids: CASSGLVPNEQFF. CDR3 nucleotide sequence: TGTGCCAGCAGTGGACTAGTACCCAATGAGCAGTTCTTC.

CDR3 bases: TGTGCCAGCAGCTTAGGGCCTACGGGAACCTACGAGCAGTACTTC. Amino acid sequence: CASSLGPTGTYEQYF. This rearrangement joins TRBV11-2 to TRBJ2-7, with D maybe TRBD2 (5 bases). The CDR3 runs 15 residues. V lost 1 base, J lost 2 bases, and 12 bases lay in between. Germline CDR1 SGHAT, CDR2 FQNNGV.

This clone occurred a few times. The rearrangement links TRBV7-2 to TRBJ1-1; 7 positions match TRBD1. CDR1 and CDR2 (germline): SGHTA, FQGNSA. The CDR3 has 15 amino acids. After removal of 5 bases from V and 0 bases from J, the junction contained 6 bases not matched to a gene. CDR3: CASSPRQGMNTEAFF. The CDR3 DNA sequence: TGTGCCAGCAGCCCCAGACAGGGAATGAACACTGAAGCTTTCTTT.

The chain uses TRBV7-8 and TRBJ1-5; D is unclear. Looked up from germline, CDR1 is SGHVS and CDR2 is FQNEAQ. This CDR3 has 15 amino acids. V was trimmed by 1 base and J by 6 bases, leaving 13 bases between them. As DNA, the CDR3 is TGTGCCAGCAGCTTAGAACAGCCTCCCTCTCAGCCCCAGCATTTT. The encoded protein is CASSLEQPPSQPQHF.

The V gene is TRBV7-3, the J gene TRBJ2-5, with 7 positions matching TRBD2. The ends lost 0 bases at V and 1 base at J; junction bases unmatched: 11. The V gene's germline CDR1 is SGHTA and CDR2 FQGTGA. This CDR3 has 18 amino acids. CDR3 DNA sequence: TGTGCCAGCAGCTTAACCCCCCCGGCTAGCGGATCCCAAGAGACCCAGTACTTC. Translated, it gives CASSLTPPASGSQETQYF. Variable domain in full (rest from reference TRBV7-3 and TRBJ2-5): GAGVSQTPSNKVTEKGKYVELRCDPISGHTALYWYRQSLGQGPEFLIYFQGTGAADDSGLPNDRFFAVRPEGSVSTLKIQRTERGDSAVYLCASSLTPPASGSQETQYFGPGTRLLVL.

The chain has TRBV5-1 and TRBJ2-2; 9 nucleotides agree with TRBD2. The germline V gene encodes CDR1 SGHRS and CDR2 YFSETQ. The CDR3 loop spans 17 amino acids. With V trimmed by 3 bases and J by 2 bases, 8 bases remained unmatched. The CDR3, as DNA: TGCGCCAGCAGCTGGAGTAGCGGGAGTCCAAACACCGGGGAGCTGTTTTTT. Its translation: CASSWSSGSPNTGELFF.

The chain is built from TRBV9 and TRBJ2-7, with 9 bases lining up with TRBD1. J was trimmed by 7 bases and V by 0 bases; bases with no gene match: 5. CDR1 SGDLS and CDR2 YYNGEE come from the germline V gene. The length of the CDR3 is 14 residues. Here the CDR3 reads CASSVEDRGREQYF. The DNA for the CDR3 is TGTGCCAGCAGCGTAGAGGACAGGGGACGAGAGCAGTACTTC.

The chain recombines TRBV19 with TRBJ1-1, with D unclear. Trimming removed 4 bases at V and 7 bases at J, with 13 bases between. The CDR3 length is 13 residues. In germline, CDR1 is LNHDA, CDR2 SQIVND (reference sequence). Written as DNA, the CDR3 is TGTGCCAGTAGTAATCCTAATGGGCTTGAAGCTTTCTTT. Encoded protein: CASSNPNGLEAFF.

The chain is built from TRBV14 and TRBJ2-3; perhaps TRBD1 as D (6 bases). Trimming removed 2 bases at V and 3 bases at J, with 9 bases between. The CDR3 totals 14 residues. In germline, CDR1 is SGHDN, CDR2 FVKESK. DNA of the CDR3: TGTGCCAGCAGCCAACTTACAGGGACAGATACGCAGTATTTT. Translation: CASSQLTGTDTQYF.

CDR3 region: CASSEGGTGGSKTQYF. DNA of the CDR3: TGTGCCAGCAGTGAAGGAGGGACAGGGGGATCGAAGACCCAGTACTTC. The rearrangement joins TRBV25-1 to TRBJ2-5; 11 bases are shared with TRBD1. CDR3 length: 16 residues. Germline loops: CDR1 MGHDK, CDR2 SYGVNS. Trimming removed 2 bases from V and 6 bases from J; junction bases left unmatched: 8.

The chain links TRBV18 to TRBJ2-3; D gene unclear. Trimming removed 3 bases from V and 2 bases from J, with 9 bases in between. The CDR3 spans 14 residues. CDR1 KGHSH and CDR2 LQKENI come from the germline V gene. CDR3 bases: TGTGCCAGCTCACCTGAGGCGCCCACAGATACGCAGTATTTT. This translates into CASSPEAPTDTQYF.

The V and J genes are TRBV19 and TRBJ2-7; 10 positions agree with TRBD1. Germline V CDR1 and CDR2: LNHDA, SQIVND (reference sequence). This CDR3 region has 14 residues. V was pared by 1 base and J by 6 bases, with 3 bases of the junction left unmatched. CDR3 nucleotides: TGTGCCAGTAGTATAGGCGGGACAGGGGCCGAGCAGTACTTC. It is translated as CASSIGGTGAEQYF.

This clone showed up just a few times. The V gene is TRBV7-8, the J gene TRBJ2-3, with 16 bases identical to TRBD2. Trimming at V came to 0 bases and at J to 6 bases, leaving 12 bases not matched to a gene. The CDR3 is 20 residues long. From germline, CDR1 is SGHVS and CDR2 FQNEAQ. This CDR3 reads CASSLAPGLAGGPGVDTQYF. The CDR3 DNA sequence: TGTGCCAGCAGCTTAGCTCCGGGACTAGCGGGAGGGCCCGGGGTGGATACGCAGTATTTT.

This chain joins TRBV18 and TRBJ2-3; 9 nucleotides line up with TRBD1. Germline V gene data show CDR1 as KGHSH and CDR2 as LQKENI. The V and J ends lost 4 bases and 1 base, in that order; junction bases with no gene match: 0. The CDR3 loop spans 14 amino acids. The DNA of the CDR3 is TGTGCCAGCTCACGGGACAGGGGCACAGATACGCAGTATTTT. Translated: CASSRDRGTDTQYF. Together with reference TRBV18 and TRBJ2-3, the CDR3 gives the full variable domain: NAGVMQNPRHLVRRRGQEARLRCSPMKGHSHVYWYRQLPEEGLKFMVYLQKENIIDESGMPKERFSAEFPKEGPSILRIQQVVRGDSAAYFCASSRDRGTDTQYFGPGTRLTVL.